One sample yielded the 15 T cell receptor beta chains listed below, sequenced in a study of early T cells in non-severe SARS-CoV-2 infection. MiXCR was run by TCRdb on the 5' RACE reads, yielding one entry per CDR3 protein. Here the sample spans just under 65,000 distinct CDR3 sequences, 10% to 12% being singletons. Sequenced here: whole blood, sampled at baseline. The receptors here all came from an adult who was a healthcare worker with PCR-confirmed SARS-CoV-2 infection or an uninfected control (not recorded which).

This clonotype was counted at least ten times. The chain combines TRBV12-3 or TRBV12-4 with TRBJ2-2; 9 bases are shared with TRBD2. With 7 bases clipped from V and 5 bases from J, the junction kept 11 bases outside the gene matches. The CDR3 loop spans 16 amino acids. Here the CDR3 reads CASTPGRSGGTGELFF. CDR3 sequence (DNA): TGTGCCAGCACCCCCGGTCGGAGCGGGGGGACCGGGGAGCTGTTTTTT.

The gene calls are TRBV7-2 and TRBJ2-7; 7 bases line up with TRBD2. The J segment lost 5 bases and the V segment lost 1 base, leaving 5 bases of the junction unmatched. Germline values: CDR1 SGHTA, CDR2 FQGNSA. This CDR3 spans 14 amino acids. The CDR3, as DNA: TGTGCCAGCAGCTTAGGCGGGGGTCGAGACGAGCAGTACTTC. Translating it yields CASSLGGGRDEQYF.

As DNA, the CDR3 is TGTGCCTGGAGGGACAGGGTTGGCCATGGCTACACCTTC. This translates into CAWRDRVGHGYTF. This chain connects TRBV30 to TRBJ1-2, with 8 bases lining up with TRBD1. Germline CDR1 is GTSNPN and CDR2 is SVGIG (reference sequence). The junction had 6 bases not matched to a gene; V was cut back by 3 bases and J by 6 bases. The CDR3 contains 13 residues.

V gene TRBV7-9 combines with J gene TRBJ1-6, with a possible D match to TRBD1 (5 bases). Germline CDR1 SEHNR, CDR2 FQNEAQ (reference sequence). Between the trimmed V and J ends, which lost 4 bases and 9 bases, there was a span of 16 bases. The CDR3 contains 15 residues. CDR3 in amino acids: CASSSSRDRLSPLHF. The CDR3 DNA follows: TGTGCCAGCAGCTCCTCCCGGGACCGGCTTTCACCCCTCCACTTT.

V is TRBV2 and J is TRBJ2-1; D unclear. Germline values: CDR1 SNHLY, CDR2 FYNNEI. The CDR3 extends over 16 amino acids. Trimming left V 3 bases short and J 2 bases short, with 14 bases between. The CDR3 sequence: CASSESADHPYNEQFF. CDR3 bases: TGTGCCAGCAGTGAGTCTGCGGACCATCCCTACAATGAGCAGTTCTTC.

This clonotype has just a few counts. This chain links TRBV12-3 or TRBV12-4 with TRBJ1-2, with a weak D call TRBD1 (6 bases). Trimming took off 3 bases at V and 7 bases at J, with 12 bases between the two ends. The CDR3 covers 13 residues. As DNA, the CDR3 is TGTGCCAGCAGTTTGGGGGGGCCGATTGGCTACACCTTC. Translation gives CASSLGGPIGYTF.

Only a few counts were recorded for this clonotype. V and J are TRBV4-2 and TRBJ1-2; D call uncertain. Between the trimmed V and J ends, which lost 0 bases and 8 bases, there was a span of 13 bases. The germline V gene has CDR1 LGHNA and CDR2 YNFKEQ. CDR3 length: 14 residues. The CDR3 loop is CASSQDSGPRGYTF. In DNA, the CDR3 is TGTGCCAGCAGCCAAGATTCGGGTCCTCGGGGCTACACCTTC.

The CDR3 loop reads CASSVQGTSGPTDTQYF. CDR3 bases: TGTGCCAGCAGCGTTCAGGGGACTAGCGGTCCCACAGATACGCAGTATTTT. The rearrangement joins TRBV9 to TRBJ2-3; 11 bases map to TRBD2. With 2 bases clipped from V and 2 bases from J, the junction kept 7 bases outside the gene matches. The CDR3 runs 17 residues. Looked up from germline, CDR1 is SGDLS and CDR2 is YYNGEE.

In this sample, this clonotype turned up many times. The V and J genes are TRBV7-2 and TRBJ2-3, with TRBD2 identical over 9 bases. There are 15 residues in the CDR3. In germline, CDR1 is SGHTA, CDR2 FQGNSA. Unmatched junction bases numbered 6, after V lost 7 bases and J lost 1 base. CDR3 DNA: TGTGCCAGCACCCCTAGCGGGGTGCGCACAGATACGCAGTATTTT. Protein sequence: CASTPSGVRTDTQYF.

This clonotype was picked up many times. The V gene is TRBV20-1, the J gene TRBJ1-6; D gene unclear. Trimming took 6 bases from V and 1 from J, leaving 16 bases between them. CDR1 is DFQATT, CDR2 SNEGSKA, per germline (reference sequence). The CDR3 has 16 residues. CDR3 in amino acids: CSAPREGASYNSPLHF. DNA of the CDR3: TGCAGTGCGCCCCGTGAGGGAGCTTCCTATAATTCACCCCTCCACTTT.

This clonotype was counted only a few times. This sequence joins TRBV6-1 and TRBJ2-3; 8 nucleotides line up with TRBD2. CDR1 MNHNS and CDR2 SASEGT come from the germline V gene. V shed 5 bases and J 4 bases; nucleotides not matched to a gene: 8. The CDR3 runs 15 residues. Here the CDR3 reads CASSNYRTSSDTQYF. CDR3 sequence (DNA): TGTGCCAGCAGTAACTACCGGACTAGCTCAGATACGCAGTATTTT.

The rearrangement links TRBV5-4 to TRBJ1-6; D call uncertain. V was shortened by 1 base and J by 8 bases, with 13 bases between the two germline ends. Germline-derived CDR1 and CDR2 are SGHNT and YYREEE (reference sequence). This CDR3 is built from 15 residues. CDR3 amino acids: CASSLPGEAYSPLHF. In DNA, the CDR3 is TGTGCCAGCAGCTTGCCCGGGGAAGCTTATTCACCCCTCCACTTT.

This clonotype was seen more than once but under ten times. The chain has TRBV24-1 and TRBJ2-1, with TRBD2 as a possible D gene (6 bases). Looked up from germline, CDR1 is KGHDR and CDR2 is SFDVKD. Deletions cut 4 bases from V and 8 bases from J, with 14 bases between. The CDR3 covers 14 residues. The CDR3 DNA follows: TGTGCCACCAGTGAGGGCGGGGTAGTCGATGAGCAGTTCTTC. It codes for CATSEGGVVDEQFF.

This clonotype was seen ten or more times. The chain joins TRBV6-1 to TRBJ2-1, with D perhaps matching TRBD1 or TRBD2 (5 bases each). The CDR3 runs to 13 residues. Trimming left V 6 bases short and J 6 bases short, with 12 bases between. Germline V gives CDR1 MNHNS, CDR2 SASEGT. The CDR3 bases are TGTGCCAGCAGCCTGGTGGGGGTCAATGAGCAGTTCTTC. Translation: CASSLVGVNEQFF.

The CDR3 spells CASSPGTSGGSYEQYF. The CDR3 DNA is TGCGCCAGCAGTCCCGGGACTAGCGGGGGGTCCTACGAGCAGTACTTC. The V gene is TRBV10-1, the J gene TRBJ2-7, with 15 positions matching TRBD2. CDR3 length equals 16 residues. The V gene end was trimmed by 5 bases and the J gene end by 1 base; junction bases not matched to a gene: 3. CDR1 WNHNN and CDR2 SYGVQD come from the germline V gene (reference sequence).